A selection of T cell receptor beta chains follows, all from one sample in a study of T cell repertoires in ileal Crohn's disease. Method: immunoSEQ multiplex PCR; TCRdb's copy keeps in-frame clones and lacks some. In the table there are approximately 5,000 clones, roughly 80% of which are singletons. Sequences were obtained from ileal tissue. Every receptor here comes from an adult with Crohn's disease. Each CDR3 is given with its conserved first and last residue. D genes are given only for firm matches. Only part of the rows carry a size: once, few, many, or a class if the clone is expanded.

TRBD2,TRBJ2-5,.,TRBV10-3,TGTGCCATCAGTGGCGGGAGTTGGGGGGAGACCCAGTACTTC,CAISGGSWGETQYF
.,TRBJ1-5,.,TRBV4-2,TGTGCCAGCAGCCAAGACCGCGATTATCAGCCCCAGCATTTT,CASSQDRDYQPQHF
.,TRBJ2-3,.,TRBV7-2,TGTGCCAGCAGCTTAGGTCTAGCTGCAGATACGCAGTATTTT,CASSLGLAADTQYF
.,TRBJ1-2,.,TRBV15,TGTGCCACCAGCTCAGGCTATGGCTACACCTTC,CATSSGYGYTF
.,TRBJ1-6,.,TRBV7-2,TGTGCCAGCAGCCCAGCTTACAGGGATAATTCACCCCTCCACTTT,CASSPAYRDNSPLHF
.,TRBJ1-1,.,TRBV4-3,TGCGCCAGCAGCCAGGCCGGGACAATGCGCACTGAAGCTTTCTTT,CASSQAGTMRTEAFF
.,TRBJ2-2,.,TRBV7-2,TGTGCCAGCACCACCCGGGGAGCAGACACCGGGGAGCTGTTTTTT,CASTTRGADTGELFF
TRBD1,TRBJ1-5,.,TRBV19,TGTGCCAGTAGTAGTTGGACAGGGGCCAATCAGCCCCAGCATTTT,CASSSWTGANQPQHF
TRBD2,TRBJ2-4,.,TRBV19,TGTGCCAGTAGTATAGATAGGGTCACTAGCGGGGGGGCCAAAAACATTCAGTACTTC,CASSIDRVTSGGAKNIQYF
.,TRBJ2-7,.,TRBV5-1,TGCGCCAGCAGCTTGGAACAGGACACCTCCTACGAGCAGTACTTC,CASSLEQDTSYEQYF
.,TRBJ1-5,.,TRBV9,TGTGCCAGCAGCCGACAGGATAACCAGCCCCAGCATTTT,CASSRQDNQPQHF
.,TRBJ1-1,.,TRBV15,TGTGCCACCACCGTAGGGGGAGTCCGGAACACTGAAGCTTTCTTT,CATTVGGVRNTEAFF
TRBD1,TRBJ1-1,.,TRBV27,TGTGCCAGCGGTCCAGGGGGCACTGAAGCTTTCTTT,CASGPGGTEAFF
.,TRBJ1-1,.,TRBV27,TGTGCCAGCAGCCGTCAGGAGAACACTGAAGCTTTCTTT,CASSRQENTEAFF
.,TRBJ2-7,.,TRBV5-5,TGTGCCAGCAGCTTGGAGTGGAGCTCCTACGAGCAGTACTTC,CASSLEWSSYEQYF
.,TRBJ1-2,once,TRBV18,TGTGCCAGCTCACCCGTCCGACAGGTTCAGGACTATGGCTACACCTTC,CASSPVRQVQDYGYTF